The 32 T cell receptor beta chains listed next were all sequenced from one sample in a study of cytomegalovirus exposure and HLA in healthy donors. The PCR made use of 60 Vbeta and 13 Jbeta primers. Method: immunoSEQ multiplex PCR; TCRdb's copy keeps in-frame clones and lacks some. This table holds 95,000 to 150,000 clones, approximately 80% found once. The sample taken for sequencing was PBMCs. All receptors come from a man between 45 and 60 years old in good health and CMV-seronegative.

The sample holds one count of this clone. The CDR3: CAWSSSPYEQYF. In DNA form, the CDR3 reads TGTGCCTGGAGTTCTTCCCCCTACGAGCAGTACTTC. The chain combines TRBV30 with TRBJ2-7; D gene unclear. Germline-derived CDR1 and CDR2 are GTSNPN and SVGIG (reference sequence). This CDR3 has 12 residues. The V end was cut by 2 bases, the J end by 2 bases, with 7 bases between.

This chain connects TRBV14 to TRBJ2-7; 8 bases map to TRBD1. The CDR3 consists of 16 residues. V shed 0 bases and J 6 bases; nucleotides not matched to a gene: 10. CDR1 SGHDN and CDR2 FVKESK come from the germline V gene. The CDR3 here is CASSQDVRTGFGEQYF. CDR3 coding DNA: TGTGCCAGCAGCCAAGATGTCAGGACAGGGTTCGGCGAGCAGTACTTC.

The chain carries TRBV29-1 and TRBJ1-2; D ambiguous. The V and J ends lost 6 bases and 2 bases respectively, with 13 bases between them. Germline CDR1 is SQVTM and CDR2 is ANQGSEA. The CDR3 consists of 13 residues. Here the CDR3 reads CSVVRVRNYGYTF. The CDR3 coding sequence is TGCAGCGTGGTCCGGGTTCGAAACTATGGCTACACCTTC. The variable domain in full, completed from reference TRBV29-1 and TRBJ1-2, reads SAVISQKPSRDICQRGTSLTIQCQVDSQVTMMFWYRQQPGQSLTLIATANQGSEATYESGFVIDKFPISRPNLTFSTLTVSNMSPEDSSIYLCSVVRVRNYGYTFGSGTRLTVV.

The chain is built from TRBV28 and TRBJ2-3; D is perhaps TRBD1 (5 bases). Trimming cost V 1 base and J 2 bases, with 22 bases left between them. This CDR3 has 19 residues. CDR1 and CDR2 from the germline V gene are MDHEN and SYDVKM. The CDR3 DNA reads TGTGCCAGCAGTTTATCCCCCAGGGAATCCCTCATTCCCACAGATACGCAGTATTTT. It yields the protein CASSLSPRESLIPTDTQYF.

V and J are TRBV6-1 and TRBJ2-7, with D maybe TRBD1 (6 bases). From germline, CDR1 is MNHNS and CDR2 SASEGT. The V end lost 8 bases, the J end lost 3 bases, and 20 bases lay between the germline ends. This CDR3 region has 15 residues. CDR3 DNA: TGTGCCAGCCGGGATCGGGACACTCTAATCTACGAGCAGTACTTC. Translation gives CASRDRDTLIYEQYF.

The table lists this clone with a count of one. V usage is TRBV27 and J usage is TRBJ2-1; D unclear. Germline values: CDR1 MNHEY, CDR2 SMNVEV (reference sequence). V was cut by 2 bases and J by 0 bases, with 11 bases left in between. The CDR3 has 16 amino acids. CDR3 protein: CASSLGHSSSYNEQFF. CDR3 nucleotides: TGTGCCAGCAGTTTAGGTCACAGTAGCTCCTACAATGAGCAGTTCTTC.

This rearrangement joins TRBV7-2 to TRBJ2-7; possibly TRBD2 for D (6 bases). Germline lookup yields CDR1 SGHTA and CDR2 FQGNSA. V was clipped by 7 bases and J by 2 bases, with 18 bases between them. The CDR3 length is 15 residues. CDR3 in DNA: TGTGCCAGCATGGGTATACGGGACTCCACCTACGAGCAGTACTTC. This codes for CASMGIRDSTYEQYF.

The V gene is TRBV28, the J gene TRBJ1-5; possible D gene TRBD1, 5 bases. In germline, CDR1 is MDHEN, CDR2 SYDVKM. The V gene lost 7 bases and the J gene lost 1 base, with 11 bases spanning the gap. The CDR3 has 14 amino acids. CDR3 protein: CASNPGGSNQPQHF. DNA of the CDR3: TGTGCCAGCAACCCCGGGGGGAGCAATCAGCCCCAGCATTTT.

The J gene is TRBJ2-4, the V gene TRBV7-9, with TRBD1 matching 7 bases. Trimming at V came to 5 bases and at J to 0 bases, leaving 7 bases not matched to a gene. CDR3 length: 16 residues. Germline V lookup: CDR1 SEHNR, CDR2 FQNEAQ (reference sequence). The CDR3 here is CASSPDRVGAKNIQYF. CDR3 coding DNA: TGTGCCAGCAGCCCCGACAGGGTAGGAGCCAAAAACATTCAGTACTTC. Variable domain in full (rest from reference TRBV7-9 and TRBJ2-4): DTGVSQNPRHKITKRGQNVTFRCDPISEHNRLYWYRQTLGQGPEFLTYFQNEAQLEKSRLLSDRFSAERPKGSFSTLEIQRTEQGDSAMYLCASSPDRVGAKNIQYFGAGTRLSVL.

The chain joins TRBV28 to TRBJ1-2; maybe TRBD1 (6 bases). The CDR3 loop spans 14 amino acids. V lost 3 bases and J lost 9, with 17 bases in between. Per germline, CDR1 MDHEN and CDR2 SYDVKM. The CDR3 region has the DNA TGTGCCAGCAGTTTGGGGGGGGGCCCCCCCCGCTACACCTTC. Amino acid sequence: CASSLGGGPPRYTF.

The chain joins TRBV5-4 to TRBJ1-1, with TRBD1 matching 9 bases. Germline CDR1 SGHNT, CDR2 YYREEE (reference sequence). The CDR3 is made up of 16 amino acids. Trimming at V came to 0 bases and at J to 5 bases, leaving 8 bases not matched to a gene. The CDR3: CASSLAGTGRGTEAFF. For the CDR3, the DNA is TGTGCCAGCAGCTTGGCCGGGACAGGGCGTGGGACTGAAGCTTTCTTT.

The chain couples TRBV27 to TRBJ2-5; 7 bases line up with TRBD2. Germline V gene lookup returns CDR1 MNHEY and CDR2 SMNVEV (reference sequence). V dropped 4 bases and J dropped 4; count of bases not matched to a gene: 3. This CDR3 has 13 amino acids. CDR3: CASSWRGRETQYF. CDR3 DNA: TGTGCCAGCAGTTGGCGCGGGAGAGAGACCCAGTACTTC.

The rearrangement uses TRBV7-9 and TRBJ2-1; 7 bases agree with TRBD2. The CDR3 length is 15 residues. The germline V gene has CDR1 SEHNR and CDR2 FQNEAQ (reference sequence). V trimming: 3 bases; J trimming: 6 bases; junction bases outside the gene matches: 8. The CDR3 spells CASSFGRSPLNEQFF. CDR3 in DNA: TGTGCCAGCAGCTTCGGGAGGAGTCCACTCAATGAGCAGTTCTTC.

The CDR3 loop is CASGTKSGTYNEQFF. The CDR3 nucleotides are TGTGCCAGCGGAACAAAGAGCGGGACCTACAATGAGCAGTTCTTC. The rearrangement joins TRBV27 to TRBJ2-1, with 7 nucleotides matching TRBD2. The germline V gene encodes CDR1 MNHEY and CDR2 SMNVEV (reference sequence). The CDR3 length is 15 residues. V lost 8 bases, J lost 2 bases, and 9 bases stayed unmatched.

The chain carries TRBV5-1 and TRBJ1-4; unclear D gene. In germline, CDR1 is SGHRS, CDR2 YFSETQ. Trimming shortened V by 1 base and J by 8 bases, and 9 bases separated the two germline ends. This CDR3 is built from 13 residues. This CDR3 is CASSLNPGEKLFF. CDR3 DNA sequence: TGCGCCAGCAGCTTGAACCCGGGGGAAAAACTGTTTTTT.

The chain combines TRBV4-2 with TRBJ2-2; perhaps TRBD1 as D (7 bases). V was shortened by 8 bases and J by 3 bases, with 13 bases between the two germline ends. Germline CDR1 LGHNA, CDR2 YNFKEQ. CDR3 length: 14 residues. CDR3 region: CASGQGGDTGELFF. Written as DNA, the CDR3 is TGTGCCAGCGGGCAGGGGGGCGACACCGGGGAGCTGTTTTTT.

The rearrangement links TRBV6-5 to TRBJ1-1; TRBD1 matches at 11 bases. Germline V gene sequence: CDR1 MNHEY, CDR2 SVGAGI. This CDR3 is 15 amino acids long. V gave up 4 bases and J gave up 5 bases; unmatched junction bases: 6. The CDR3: CASSSFGQGATEAFF. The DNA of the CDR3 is TGTGCCAGCAGTTCGTTTGGACAGGGGGCTACTGAAGCTTTCTTT.

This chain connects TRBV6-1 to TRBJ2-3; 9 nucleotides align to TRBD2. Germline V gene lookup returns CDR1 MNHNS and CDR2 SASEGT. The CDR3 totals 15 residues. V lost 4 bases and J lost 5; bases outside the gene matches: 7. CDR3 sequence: CASSGLGGGVDTQYF. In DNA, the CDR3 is TGTGCCAGCAGTGGCCTAGGCGGGGGGGTAGATACGCAGTATTTT.

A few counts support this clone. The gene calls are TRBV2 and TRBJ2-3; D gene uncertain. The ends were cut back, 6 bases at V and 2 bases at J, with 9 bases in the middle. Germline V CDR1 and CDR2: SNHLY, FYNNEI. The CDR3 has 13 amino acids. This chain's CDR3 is CASRVRYTDTQYF. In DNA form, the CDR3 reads TGTGCCAGCAGGGTCAGATACACAGATACGCAGTATTTT.

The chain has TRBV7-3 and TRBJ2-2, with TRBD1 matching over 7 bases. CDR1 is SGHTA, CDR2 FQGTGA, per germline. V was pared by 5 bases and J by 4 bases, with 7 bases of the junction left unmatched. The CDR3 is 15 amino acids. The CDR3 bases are TGTGCCAGCAGCCCATTGACAGGGATCACCGGGGAGCTGTTTTTT. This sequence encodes CASSPLTGITGELFF. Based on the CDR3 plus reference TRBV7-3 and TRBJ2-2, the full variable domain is GAGVSQTPSNKVTEKGKYVELRCDPISGHTALYWYRQSLGQGPEFLIYFQGTGAADDSGLPNDRFFAVRPEGSVSTLKIQRTERGDSAVYLCASSPLTGITGELFFGEGSRLTVL.

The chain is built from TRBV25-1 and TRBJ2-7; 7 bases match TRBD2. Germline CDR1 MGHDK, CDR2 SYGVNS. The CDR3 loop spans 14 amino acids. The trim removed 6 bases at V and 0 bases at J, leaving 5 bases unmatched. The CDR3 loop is CASSRAGTSYEQYF. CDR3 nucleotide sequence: TGTGCCAGCAGCCGAGCGGGGACCTCCTACGAGCAGTACTTC.

The CDR3: CASSDRVRAPGELFF. Here the CDR3 DNA reads TGTGCCAGCAGTGATAGGGTCAGGGCCCCCGGGGAGCTGTTTTTT. The chain combines TRBV6-1 with TRBJ2-2, with D perhaps TRBD1 (5 bases). V was shortened by 3 bases and J by 6 bases, with 14 bases between the two germline ends. The CDR3 consists of 15 residues. Germline assignment: CDR1 MNHNS and CDR2 SASEGT.

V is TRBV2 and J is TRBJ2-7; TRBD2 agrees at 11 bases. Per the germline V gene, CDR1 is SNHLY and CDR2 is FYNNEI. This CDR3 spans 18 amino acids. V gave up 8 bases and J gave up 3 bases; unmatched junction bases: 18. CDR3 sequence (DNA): TGTGCCAGCGTCCAAAGGCTAGCGGGGGGTCCAGGCGACTACGAGCAGTACTTC. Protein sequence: CASVQRLAGGPGDYEQYF.

CDR3 loop: CASSLSLAGGRYEQYF. The CDR3 DNA reads TGTGCCAGCAGCTTAAGTCTAGCGGGGGGAAGATACGAGCAGTACTTC. V gene TRBV7-2 combines with J gene TRBJ2-7; TRBD2 matches at 11 bases. The CDR3 is made up of 16 amino acids. Germline trimming cut 2 bases from V and 4 bases from J; bases unmatched to any gene: 7. Germline V gene lookup returns CDR1 SGHTA and CDR2 FQGNSA.

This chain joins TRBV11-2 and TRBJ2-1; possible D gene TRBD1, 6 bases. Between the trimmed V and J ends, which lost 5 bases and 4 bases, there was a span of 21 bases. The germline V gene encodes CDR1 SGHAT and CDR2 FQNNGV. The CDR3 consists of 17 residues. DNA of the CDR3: TGTGCCAGCAGCCAAAATCGTCTTCAGGACAGATACAATGAGCAGTTCTTC. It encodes CASSQNRLQDRYNEQFF. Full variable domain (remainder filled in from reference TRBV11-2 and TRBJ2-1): EAGVAQSPRYKIIEKRQSVAFWCNPISGHATLYWYQQILGQGPKLLIQFQNNGVVDDSQLPKDRFSAERLKGVDSTLKIQPAKLEDSAVYLCASSQNRLQDRYNEQFFGPGTRLTVL.

CDR3 residues: CASSSTDREQFF. The CDR3 coding sequence is TGTGCCAGCAGCTCGACGGACAGGGAGCAGTTCTTC. V is TRBV7-2 and J is TRBJ2-1; 7 bases line up with TRBD1. This CDR3 has 12 amino acids. Germline lookup yields CDR1 SGHTA and CDR2 FQGNSA. V shed 4 bases and J 10 bases; nucleotides not matched to a gene: 4.

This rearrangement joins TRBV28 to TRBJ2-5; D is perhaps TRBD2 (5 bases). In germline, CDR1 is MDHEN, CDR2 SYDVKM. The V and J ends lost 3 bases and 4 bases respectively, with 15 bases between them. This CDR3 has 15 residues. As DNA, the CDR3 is TGTGCCAGCAGTTTTCCCCGGGGTGCAGCAGAGACCCAGTACTTC. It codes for CASSFPRGAAETQYF.

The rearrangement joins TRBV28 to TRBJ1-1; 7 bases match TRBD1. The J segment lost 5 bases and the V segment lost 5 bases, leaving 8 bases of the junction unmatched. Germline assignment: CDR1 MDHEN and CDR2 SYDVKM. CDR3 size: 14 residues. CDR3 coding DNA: TGTGCCAGCAGTGGATACAGGGGTAATACTGAAGCTTTCTTT. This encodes CASSGYRGNTEAFF.

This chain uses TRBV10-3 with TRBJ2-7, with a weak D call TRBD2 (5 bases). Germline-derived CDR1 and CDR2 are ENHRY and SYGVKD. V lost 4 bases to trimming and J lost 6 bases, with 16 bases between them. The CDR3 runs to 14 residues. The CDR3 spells CAISANGGGGEQYF. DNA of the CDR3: TGTGCCATCAGTGCGAACGGCGGAGGCGGCGAGCAGTACTTC.

The CDR3 sequence: CASSLGTLSSGNTIYF. CDR3 DNA: TGTGCCAGCAGCTTGGGGACACTGAGCTCTGGAAACACCATATATTTT. V is TRBV5-8 and J is TRBJ1-3; weak D call: TRBD1 (5 bases). Deletions cut 0 bases from V and 0 bases from J, with 10 bases between. Germline V gene sequence: CDR1 SGHTS, CDR2 YDEGEE. This CDR3 is 16 amino acids long.

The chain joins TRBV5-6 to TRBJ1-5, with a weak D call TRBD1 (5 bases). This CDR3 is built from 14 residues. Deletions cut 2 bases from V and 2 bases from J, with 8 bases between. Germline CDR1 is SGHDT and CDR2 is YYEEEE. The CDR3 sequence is CASSFPGGNQPQHF. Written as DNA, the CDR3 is TGTGCCAGCAGCTTCCCGGGGGGCAATCAGCCCCAGCATTTT.

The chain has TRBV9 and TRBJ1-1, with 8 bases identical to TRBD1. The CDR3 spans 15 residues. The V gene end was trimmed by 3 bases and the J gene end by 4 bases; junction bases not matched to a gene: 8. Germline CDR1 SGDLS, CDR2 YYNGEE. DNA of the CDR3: TGTGCCAGCAGCGGTGGACAGGGCGGGGTCACTGAAGCTTTCTTT. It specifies CASSGGQGGVTEAFF.